This paragraph covers one TCR beta chain sequence. This record belongs to a study of OX40 agonist ivuxolimab in advanced cancers. Generated by immunoSEQ multiplex PCR, the TCRdb table keeps only in-frame clones and is missing some. Among approximately 110,000 clones, about nine tenths were seen once, and the ten largest hold approximately 0.81%. The receptor comes from an adult with an advanced solid tumor such as melanoma, head and neck, liver or kidney cancer. Sequencing used CD4+ or CD8+ T cells sorted from blood, obtained in a trial of the OX40 agonist ivuxolimab.

The CDR3 DNA sequence: TGCGCCAGCAGCTTGTGGGGCGGACAGACTAATGAAAAACTGTTTTTT. It encodes CASSLWGGQTNEKLFF. The V call is TRBV5-1, the J call TRBJ1-4; D might be TRBD1 (6 bases). V dropped 1 base and J dropped 2 bases, with 12 bases sitting between them. Germline V gives CDR1 SGHRS, CDR2 YFSETQ. There are 16 residues in the CDR3.